In this sample, the clone carrying this TCR beta chain turned up a few times. Unmatched junction bases numbered 9, after V lost 6 bases and J lost 3 bases. The CDR3 is made up of 15 amino acids. The data derive from a study of blood T cells in healthy people across ages. It was with a sample-barcoded 5' primer and a J-beta primer mix that a second PCR of roughly 7 to 12 cycles was run. Via MiXCR, TCRdb re-called the 5' RACE reads, giving one row per CDR3 protein. The sample gives 1,500,000 or so distinct CDR3 sequences, around 40% of which show up once; approximately 4.1% is in the top ten. The source material was blood. V is TRBV12-3 or TRBV12-4 and J is TRBJ2-3; 7 nucleotides line up with TRBD2. The receptor was isolated from a woman aged 18-29 years in good health. The CDR3 loop reads CASSLLRGVTDTQYF. DNA for the CDR3: TGTGCCAGCAGCCTCCTTCGGGGGGTTACAGATACGCAGTATTTT.